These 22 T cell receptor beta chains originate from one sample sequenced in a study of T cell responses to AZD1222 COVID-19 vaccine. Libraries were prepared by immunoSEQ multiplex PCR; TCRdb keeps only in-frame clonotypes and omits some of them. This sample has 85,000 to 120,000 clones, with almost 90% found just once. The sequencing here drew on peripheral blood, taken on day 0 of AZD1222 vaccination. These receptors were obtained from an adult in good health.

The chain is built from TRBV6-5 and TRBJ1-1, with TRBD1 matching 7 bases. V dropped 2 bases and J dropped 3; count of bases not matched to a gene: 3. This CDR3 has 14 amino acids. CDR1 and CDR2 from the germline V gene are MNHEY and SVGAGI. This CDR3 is CASSYRDSDTEAFF. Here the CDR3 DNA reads TGTGCCAGCAGTTACAGGGACAGCGACACTGAAGCTTTCTTT.

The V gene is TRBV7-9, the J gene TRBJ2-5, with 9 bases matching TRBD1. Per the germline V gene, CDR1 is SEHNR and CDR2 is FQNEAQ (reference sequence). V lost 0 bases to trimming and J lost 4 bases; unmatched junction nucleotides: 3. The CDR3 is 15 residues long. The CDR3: CASSLAGQGGETQYF. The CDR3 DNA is TGTGCCAGCAGCTTAGCGGGACAGGGAGGAGAGACCCAGTACTTC.

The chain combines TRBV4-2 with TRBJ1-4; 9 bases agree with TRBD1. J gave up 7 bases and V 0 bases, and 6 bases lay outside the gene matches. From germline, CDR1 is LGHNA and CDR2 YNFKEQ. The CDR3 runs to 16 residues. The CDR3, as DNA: TGTGCCAGCAGCCAAGATCGGACAGGGGCGGTTGAAAAACTGTTTTTT. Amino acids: CASSQDRTGAVEKLFF.

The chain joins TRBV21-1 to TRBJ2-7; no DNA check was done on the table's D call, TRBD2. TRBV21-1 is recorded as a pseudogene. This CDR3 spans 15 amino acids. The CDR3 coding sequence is TGTGCCAGCAGCCCCCCTAGCGGGGTCTCCTACGAGCAGTACTTC. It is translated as CASSPPSGVSYEQYF.

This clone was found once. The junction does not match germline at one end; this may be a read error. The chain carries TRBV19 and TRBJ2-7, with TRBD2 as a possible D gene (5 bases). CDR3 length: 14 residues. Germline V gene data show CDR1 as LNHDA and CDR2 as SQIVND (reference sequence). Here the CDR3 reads CASSDGSSTGDKCF. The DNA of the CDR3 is TGTGCCAGTAGTGATGGCTCTAGTACCGGGGATAAGTGTTTC.

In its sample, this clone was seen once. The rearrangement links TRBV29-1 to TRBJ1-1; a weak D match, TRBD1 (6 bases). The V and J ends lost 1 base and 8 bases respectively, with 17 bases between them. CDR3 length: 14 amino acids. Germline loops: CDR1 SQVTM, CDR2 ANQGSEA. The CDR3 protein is CSVEGGAGLPEAFF. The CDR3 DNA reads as TGCAGCGTTGAAGGGGGGGCGGGGTTGCCCGAAGCTTTCTTT. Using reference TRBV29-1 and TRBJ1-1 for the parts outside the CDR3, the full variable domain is SAVISQKPSRDICQRGTSLTIQCQVDSQVTMMFWYRQQPGQSLTLIATANQGSEATYESGFVIDKFPISRPNLTFSTLTVSNMSPEDSSIYLCSVEGGAGLPEAFFGQGTRLTVV.

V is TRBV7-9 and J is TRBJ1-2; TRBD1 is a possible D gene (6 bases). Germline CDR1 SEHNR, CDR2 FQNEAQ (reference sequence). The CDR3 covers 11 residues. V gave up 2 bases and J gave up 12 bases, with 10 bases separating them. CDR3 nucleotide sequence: TGTGCCAGCAGCTTATCGGGGGGCCACACCTTC. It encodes CASSLSGGHTF. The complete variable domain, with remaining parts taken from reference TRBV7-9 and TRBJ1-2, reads DTGVSQNPRHKITKRGQNVTFRCDPISEHNRLYWYRQTLGQGPEFLTYFQNEAQLEKSRLLSDRFSAERPKGSFSTLEIQRTEQGDSAMYLCASSLSGGHTFGSGTRLTVV.

The CDR3: CASSLSPGQGSYEQYF. DNA of the CDR3: TGTGCCAGCAGTCTATCCCCGGGACAGGGCTCCTACGAGCAGTACTTC. The chain has TRBV28 and TRBJ2-7; the match to TRBD1 covers 9 bases. Germline-derived CDR1 and CDR2 are MDHEN and SYDVKM. The CDR3 length is 16 residues. V lost 5 bases to trimming and J lost 0 bases; unmatched junction nucleotides: 8. The variable domain in full, with the rest retrieved from reference TRBV28 and TRBJ2-7, is DVKVTQSSRYLVKRTGEKVFLECVQDMDHENMFWYRQDPGLGLRLIYFSYDVKMKEKGDIPEGYSVSREKKERFSLILESASTNQTSMYLCASSLSPGQGSYEQYFGPGTRLTVT.

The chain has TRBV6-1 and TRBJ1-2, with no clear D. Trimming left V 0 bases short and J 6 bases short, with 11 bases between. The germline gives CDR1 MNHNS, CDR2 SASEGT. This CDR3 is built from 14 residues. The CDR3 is CASSEAQGLDGYTF. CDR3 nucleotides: TGTGCCAGCAGTGAAGCCCAAGGGTTAGATGGCTACACCTTC.

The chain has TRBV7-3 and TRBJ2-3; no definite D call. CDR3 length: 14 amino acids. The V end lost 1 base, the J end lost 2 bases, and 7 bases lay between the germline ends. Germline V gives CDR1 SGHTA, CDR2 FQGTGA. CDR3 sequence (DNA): TGTGCCAGCAGCTTAATAGCTATCACAGATACGCAGTATTTT. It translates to CASSLIAITDTQYF.

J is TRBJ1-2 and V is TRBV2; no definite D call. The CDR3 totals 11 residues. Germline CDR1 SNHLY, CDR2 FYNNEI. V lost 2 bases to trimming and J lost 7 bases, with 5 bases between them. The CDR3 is CASSEWIGYTF. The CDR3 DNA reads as TGTGCCAGCAGTGAATGGATTGGCTACACCTTC.

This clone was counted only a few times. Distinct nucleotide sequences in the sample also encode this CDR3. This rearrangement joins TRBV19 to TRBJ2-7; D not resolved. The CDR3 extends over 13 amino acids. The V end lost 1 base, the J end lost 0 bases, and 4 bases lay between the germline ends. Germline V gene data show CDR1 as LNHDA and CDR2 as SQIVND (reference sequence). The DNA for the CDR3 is TGTGCCAGTAGTATAGCCCTCTCCTACGAGCAGTACTTC. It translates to CASSIALSYEQYF. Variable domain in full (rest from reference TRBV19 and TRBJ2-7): DGGITQSPKYLFRKEGQNVTLSCEQNLNHDAMYWYRQDPGQGLRLIYYSQIVNDFQKGDIAEGYSVSREKKESFPLTVTSAQKNPTAFYLCASSIALSYEQYFGPGTRLTVT.

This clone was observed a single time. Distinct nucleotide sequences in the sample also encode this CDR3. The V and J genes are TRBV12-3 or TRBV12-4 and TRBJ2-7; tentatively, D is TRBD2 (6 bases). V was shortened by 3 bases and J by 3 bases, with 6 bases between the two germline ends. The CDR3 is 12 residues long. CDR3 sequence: CASSLGLYEQYF. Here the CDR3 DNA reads TGTGCCAGCAGTTTGGGACTCTACGAGCAGTACTTC.

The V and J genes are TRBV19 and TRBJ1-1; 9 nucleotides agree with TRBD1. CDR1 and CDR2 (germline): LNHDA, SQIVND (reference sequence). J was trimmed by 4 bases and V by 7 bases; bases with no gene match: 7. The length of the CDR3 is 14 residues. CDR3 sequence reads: CASIRTGVPTEAFF. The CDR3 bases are TGTGCCAGTATAAGGACAGGGGTTCCCACTGAAGCTTTCTTT.

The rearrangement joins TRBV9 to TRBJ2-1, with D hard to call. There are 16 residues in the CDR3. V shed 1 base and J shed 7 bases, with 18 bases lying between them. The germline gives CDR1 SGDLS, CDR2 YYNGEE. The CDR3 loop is CASSVRAVPQGNEQFF. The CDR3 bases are TGTGCCAGCAGCGTAAGGGCTGTACCCCAAGGGAATGAGCAGTTCTTC.

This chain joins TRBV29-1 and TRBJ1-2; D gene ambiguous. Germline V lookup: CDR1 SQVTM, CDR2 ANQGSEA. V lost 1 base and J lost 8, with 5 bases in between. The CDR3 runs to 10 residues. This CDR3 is CSVEGKGYTF. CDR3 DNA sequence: TGCAGCGTTGAAGGGAAAGGCTACACCTTC.

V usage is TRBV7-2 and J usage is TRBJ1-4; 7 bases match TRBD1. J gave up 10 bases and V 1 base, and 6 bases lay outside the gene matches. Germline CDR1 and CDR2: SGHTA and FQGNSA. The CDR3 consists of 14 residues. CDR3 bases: TGTGCCAGCAGCTTAGAACAGGGGCTGGCAAAACTGTTTTTT. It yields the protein CASSLEQGLAKLFF.

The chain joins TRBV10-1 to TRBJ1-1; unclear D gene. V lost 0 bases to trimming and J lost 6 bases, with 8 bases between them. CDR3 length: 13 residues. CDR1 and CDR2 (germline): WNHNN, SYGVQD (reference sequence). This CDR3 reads CASSESATAEAFF. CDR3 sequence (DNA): TGCGCCAGCAGTGAGTCGGCAACCGCTGAAGCTTTCTTT.

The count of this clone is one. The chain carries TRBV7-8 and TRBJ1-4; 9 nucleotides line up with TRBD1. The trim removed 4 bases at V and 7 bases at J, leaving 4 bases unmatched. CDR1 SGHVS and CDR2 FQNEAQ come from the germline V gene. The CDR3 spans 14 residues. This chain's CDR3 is CASSYRGQLEKLFF. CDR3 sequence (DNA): TGTGCCAGCAGCTACAGGGGGCAGCTTGAAAAACTGTTTTTT.

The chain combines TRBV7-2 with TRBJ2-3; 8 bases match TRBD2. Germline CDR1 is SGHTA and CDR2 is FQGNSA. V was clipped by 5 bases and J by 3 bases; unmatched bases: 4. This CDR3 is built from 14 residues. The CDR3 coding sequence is TGTGCCAGCAGCCTTAGCGGGACTACAGATACGCAGTATTTT. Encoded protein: CASSLSGTTDTQYF.

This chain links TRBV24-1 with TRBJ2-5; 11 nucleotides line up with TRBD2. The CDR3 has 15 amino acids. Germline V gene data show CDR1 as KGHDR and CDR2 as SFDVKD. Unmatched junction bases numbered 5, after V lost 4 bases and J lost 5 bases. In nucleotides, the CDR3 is TGTGCCACCAGTGACCCACTAGCGGGAGTCGAGACCCAGTACTTC. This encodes CATSDPLAGVETQYF.

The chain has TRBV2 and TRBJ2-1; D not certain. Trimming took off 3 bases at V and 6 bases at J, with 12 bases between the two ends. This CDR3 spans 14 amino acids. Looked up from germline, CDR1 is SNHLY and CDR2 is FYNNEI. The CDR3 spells CASSDGVYGNEQFF. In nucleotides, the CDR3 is TGTGCCAGCAGTGATGGGGTCTACGGCAATGAGCAGTTCTTC.